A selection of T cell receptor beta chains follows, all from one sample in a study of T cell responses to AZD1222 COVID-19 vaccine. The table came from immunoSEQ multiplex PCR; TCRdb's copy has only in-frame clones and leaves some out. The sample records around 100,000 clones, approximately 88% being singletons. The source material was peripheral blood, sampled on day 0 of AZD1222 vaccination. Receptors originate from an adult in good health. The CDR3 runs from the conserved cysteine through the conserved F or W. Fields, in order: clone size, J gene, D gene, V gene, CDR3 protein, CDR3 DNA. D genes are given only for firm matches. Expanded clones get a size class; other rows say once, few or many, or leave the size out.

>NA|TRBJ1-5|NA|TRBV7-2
CASSRRDEEEPQHF
TGTGCCAGCAGCCGTCGGGACGAGGAGGAGCCCCAGCATTTT
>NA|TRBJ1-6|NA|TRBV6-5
CASSLNLNSPLHF
TGTGCCAGCAGTTTAAACCTTAATTCACCCCTCCACTTT
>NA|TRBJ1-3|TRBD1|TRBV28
CASIQGTDLNTIYF
TGTGCCAGCATCCAAGGGACAGACCTGAACACCATATATTTT
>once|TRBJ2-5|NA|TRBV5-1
CASSWGGASGETQYF
TGCGCCAGCAGCTGGGGGGGGGCCTCCGGAGAGACCCAGTACTTC
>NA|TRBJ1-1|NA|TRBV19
CASSMGAQLNTEAFF
TGTGCCAGTAGCATGGGGGCACAGTTAAACACTGAAGCTTTCTTT
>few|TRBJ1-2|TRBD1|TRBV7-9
CASSLTGTANYGYTF
TGTGCCAGCAGCTTAACCGGGACAGCTAACTATGGCTACACCTTC
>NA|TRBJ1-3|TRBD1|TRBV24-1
CATRRTGEDTIYF
TGTGCCACCAGGCGGACAGGGGAAGACACCATATATTTT
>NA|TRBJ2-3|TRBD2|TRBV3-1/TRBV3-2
CASSQAGGGINTQYF
TGTGCCAGCAGCCAAGCGGGAGGGGGGATAAATACGCAGTATTTT
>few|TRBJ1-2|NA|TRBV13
CASSLGPGGVNYGYTF
TGTGCCAGCAGCTTAGGCCCTGGGGGCGTGAACTATGGCTACACCTTC
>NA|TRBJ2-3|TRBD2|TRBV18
CASSTTSGVTDTQYF
TGTGCCAGCTCAACGACTAGCGGGGTGACAGATACGCAGTATTTT
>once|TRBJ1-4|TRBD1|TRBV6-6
CASSGRDRREKLFF
TGTGCCAGCAGTGGCCGGGACAGAAGGGAAAAACTGTTTTTT
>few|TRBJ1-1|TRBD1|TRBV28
CASSLDRGLMNTEAFF
TGTGCCAGCAGTTTAGACAGGGGGCTGATGAACACTGAAGCTTTCTTT
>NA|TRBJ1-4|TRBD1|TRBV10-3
CAISGGRQGTNEKLFF
TGTGCCATCAGTGGAGGTCGACAGGGAACTAATGAAAAACTGTTTTTT
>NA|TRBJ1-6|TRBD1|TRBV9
CASSADRGRSPLHF
TGTGCCAGCAGCGCGGACAGGGGAAGGTCACCCCTCCACTTT
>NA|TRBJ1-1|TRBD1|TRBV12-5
CASGLNTGGRTEAFF
TGTGCTAGTGGTTTGAATACAGGGGGTCGGACTGAAGCTTTCTTT
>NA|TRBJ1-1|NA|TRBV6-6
CASSGSAGVIALAFF
TGTGCCAGCTCAGGGTCGGCAGGGGTTATTGCTCTTGCTTTCTTT
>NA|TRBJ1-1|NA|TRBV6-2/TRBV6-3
CASSYAGVVAAFF
TGTGCCAGCAGTTACGCAGGGGTGGTTGCAGCTTTCTTT
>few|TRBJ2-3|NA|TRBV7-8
CASSLILTGTRKNTDTQYF
TGTGCCAGCAGCTTAATCTTGACCGGGACTCGAAAAAACACAGATACGCAGTATTTT
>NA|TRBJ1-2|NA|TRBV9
CASSVTGGMSGYTF
TGTGCCAGCAGCGTGACTGGGGGTATGTCTGGCTACACCTTC
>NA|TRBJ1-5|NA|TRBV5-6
CASSSRMKGTQPQHF
TGTGCCAGCAGCTCACGCATGAAGGGGACTCAGCCCCAGCATTTT
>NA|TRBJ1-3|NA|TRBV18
CASSDQDSHPSIYF
TGTGCCAGCTCAGACCAGGACAGCCACCCATCCATATATTTT
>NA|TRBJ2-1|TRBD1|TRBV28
CASSTGGNEQFF
TGTGCCAGCAGTACAGGGGGCAATGAGCAGTTCTTC
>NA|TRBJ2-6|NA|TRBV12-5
CASGLQAGRGANVLTF
TGTGCTAGTGGTTTGCAGGCGGGGCGAGGGGCCAACGTCCTGACTTTC
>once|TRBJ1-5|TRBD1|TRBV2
CASSAGQEYQPQHF
TGTGCCAGCAGTGCGGGACAGGAGTATCAGCCCCAGCATTTT
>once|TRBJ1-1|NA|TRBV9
CASSVGSRWTTEAFF
TGTGCCAGCAGCGTAGGATCCCGGTGGACCACTGAAGCTTTCTTT
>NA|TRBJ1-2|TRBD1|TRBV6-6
CASSADRVHGYTF
TGTGCCAGCAGTGCGGACAGGGTCCATGGCTACACCTTC
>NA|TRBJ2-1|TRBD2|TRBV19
CASKGSGRWVNEQFF
TGTGCCAGTAAAGGAAGCGGGAGATGGGTCAATGAGCAGTTCTTC
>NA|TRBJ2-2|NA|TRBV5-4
CASSLDPGTGELFF
TGTGCCAGCAGCTTGGATCCTGGCACCGGGGAGCTGTTTTTT
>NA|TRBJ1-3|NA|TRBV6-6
CASSRTTANTIYF
TGTGCCAGCAGCCGAACGACTGCAAACACCATATATTTT
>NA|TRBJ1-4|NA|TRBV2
CASRRQSRDNEKLFF
TGTGCCAGCAGACGACAGTCGAGGGATAATGAAAAACTGTTTTTT
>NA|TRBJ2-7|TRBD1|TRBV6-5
CATVATGGISYEQYF
TGTGCCACCGTAGCTACAGGGGGAATCTCCTACGAGCAGTACTTC
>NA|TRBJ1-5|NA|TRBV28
CASSLRAGGNQPQHF
TGTGCCAGCAGTTTAAGGGCAGGGGGCAATCAGCCCCAGCATTTT
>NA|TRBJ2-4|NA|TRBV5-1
CASSSRSRGDF
TGCGCCAGCAGCTCCCGGAGTCGCGGGGACTTC
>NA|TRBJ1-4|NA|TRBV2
CASTFQGNEKLFF
TGTGCCAGCACATTCCAGGGAAATGAAAAACTGTTTTTT
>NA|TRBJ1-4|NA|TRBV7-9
CASSSGRATNEKLFF
TGTGCCAGCAGCTCGGGCCGTGCAACTAATGAAAAACTGTTTTTT
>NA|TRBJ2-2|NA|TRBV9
CASSERTSNTGELFF
TGTGCCAGCAGTGAGCGGACTTCTAACACCGGGGAGCTGTTTTTT
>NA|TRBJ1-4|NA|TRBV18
CASSPYEGVTNEKLFF
TGTGCCAGCTCACCATATGAGGGGGTCACTAATGAAAAACTGTTTTTT
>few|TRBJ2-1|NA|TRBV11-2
CASSFSRNNEQFF
TGTGCCAGCAGCTTCAGCCGTAACAATGAGCAGTTCTTC
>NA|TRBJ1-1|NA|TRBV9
CASSVERNTEAFF
TGTGCCAGCAGCGTAGAAAGGAACACTGAAGCTTTCTTT
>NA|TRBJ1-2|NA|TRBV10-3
CAITALGGDGYTF
TGTGCCATCACTGCTTTGGGAGGGGATGGCTACACCTTC
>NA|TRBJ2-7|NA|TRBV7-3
CASSLSSADSYEQYF
TGTGCCAGCAGCTTGAGTAGCGCTGACTCCTACGAGCAGTACTTC
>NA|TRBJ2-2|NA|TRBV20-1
CSASNRGGAGELFF
TGCAGTGCTAGTAATCGAGGAGGGGCCGGGGAGCTGTTTTTT
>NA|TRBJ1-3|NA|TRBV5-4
CASSLAGVNTIYF
TGTGCCAGCAGCTTGGCTGGGGTAAACACCATATATTTT
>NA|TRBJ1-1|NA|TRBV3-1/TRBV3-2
CASSQLMNTEAFF
TGTGCCAGCAGCCAACTAATGAACACTGAAGCTTTCTTT